Following are 4 T cell receptor beta chains from one sample sequenced in a study of T-cell memory formation after mild COVID-19. TCRdb reprocessed the 5' RACE reads via MiXCR and lists one record per CDR3 protein. The data hold about 200,000 distinct CDR3 sequences, with approximately 10% observed a single time. The sequenced sample was PBMCs or a T cell subset sorted from them (not recorded which). These receptors were collected from a man between 18 and 29 years old who had mild COVID-19 (a few samples of this study predate the infection). Cell type and time point are not known.

The genes are TRBV5-1 and TRBJ1-2, with 8 bases that match TRBD1. V lost 0 bases, J lost 3 bases, and 4 bases stayed unmatched. Germline V CDR1 and CDR2: SGHRS, YFSETQ. The CDR3 is 15 residues long. The CDR3 loop reads CASSLGGQVHYGYTF. CDR3 bases: TGCGCCAGCAGCTTGGGGGGACAGGTGCACTATGGCTACACCTTC.

This clonotype came up a few times. This chain uses TRBV6-2 or TRBV6-3 with TRBJ2-2; TRBD1 aligns across 8 bases. Germline V gene lookup returns CDR1 MNHEY and CDR2 SVGEGT. Trimming took 6 bases from V and 1 from J; bases not matched to a gene: 16. The CDR3 has 19 residues. DNA for the CDR3: TGTGCCAGCAGGACATTCCGGACAGGGCGTGGTGGGAACACCGGGGAGCTGTTTTTT. This translates into CASRTFRTGRGGNTGELFF.

This rearrangement joins TRBV12-3 or TRBV12-4 to TRBJ1-5; tentative D call: TRBD1 (5 bases). The CDR3 is 12 amino acids. V shed 6 bases and J shed 11 bases, with 14 bases lying between them. The CDR3 spells CASSLRVGAQHF. DNA of the CDR3: TGTGCCAGCAGCCTCAGGGTTGGGGCCCAGCATTTT.

The chain links TRBV6-1 to TRBJ1-1; a weak D match, TRBD1 (5 bases). This CDR3 contains 14 residues. V dropped 3 bases and J dropped 3 bases, with 11 bases sitting between them. Germline V gene lookup returns CDR1 MNHNS and CDR2 SASEGT. CDR3 DNA: TGTGCCAGCAGTGACTGGGGACGGGACACTGAAGCTTTCTTT. It specifies CASSDWGRDTEAFF.